This entry lists 27 T cell receptor beta chains sequenced from one sample in a study of shared T cell receptors in the human thymus. Assay: immunoSEQ multiplex PCR; the TCRdb copy retains only in-frame clones and omits some. Of roughly 560,000 clones listed, approximately 80% are singletons. The same data also went into a second study, on human thymus T cells.

The sequencing sample was made of thymocytes. These receptors all come from a boy younger than two with a congenital heart defect.

The chain employs TRBV5-6 and TRBJ2-3, with 8 bases matching TRBD2. This CDR3 spans 16 amino acids. The germline V gene has CDR1 SGHDT and CDR2 YYEEEE. Unmatched junction bases numbered 8, after V lost 0 bases and J lost 5 bases. The chain's CDR3 is CASSLERREVVDTQYF. The CDR3 bases are TGTGCCAGCAGCTTGGAACGGCGGGAGGTTGTAGATACGCAGTATTTT. The full variable domain, in which reference TRBV5-6 and TRBJ2-3 provide the parts outside the CDR3, is DAGVTQSPTHLIKTRGQQVTLRCSPKSGHDTVSWYQQALGQGPQFIFQYYEEEERQRGNFPDRFSGHQFPNYSSELNVNALLLGDSALYLCASSLERREVVDTQYFGPGTRLTVL.

This clone appeared once. V is TRBV5-1 and J is TRBJ2-2; D not resolved. CDR3 length: 12 amino acids. Trimming stripped 3 bases from V and 4 bases from J, with 4 bases between. Per the germline V gene, CDR1 is SGHRS and CDR2 is YFSETQ. The CDR3 DNA is TGCGCCAGCAGCTCTCCCACCGGGGAGCTGTTTTTT. As protein: CASSSPTGELFF.

The CDR3 is CASSPPRETGGEGNQPQHF. In nucleotides, the CDR3 is TGTGCCAGCTCACCACCGAGGGAGACAGGGGGCGAGGGCAATCAGCCCCAGCATTTT. The V gene is TRBV18, the J gene TRBJ1-5, with TRBD1 matching 10 bases. The CDR3 is made up of 19 amino acids. Germline V lookup: CDR1 KGHSH, CDR2 LQKENI. Trimming removed 0 bases from V and 2 bases from J; junction bases left unmatched: 10.

The V call is TRBV27, the J call TRBJ2-7; D perhaps matches TRBD1 (6 bases). Germline CDR1 MNHEY, CDR2 SMNVEV (reference sequence). The CDR3 extends over 15 amino acids. Between the trimmed V and J ends, which lost 5 bases and 4 bases, there was a span of 18 bases. CDR3 coding DNA: TGTGCCAGCAGTACCCACAGGGTTAGAGTTTACGAGCAGTACTTC. Encoded protein: CASSTHRVRVYEQYF.

V is TRBV30 and J is TRBJ2-6; 8 bases map to TRBD1. The V gene's germline CDR1 is GTSNPN and CDR2 SVGIG (reference sequence). The CDR3 spans 24 residues. V trimming: 3 bases; J trimming: 1 base; junction bases outside the gene matches: 29. In DNA, the CDR3 is TGTGCCTGGAGCCCCCCGCCGACAGGGGACAGGCCCCACCCCTTAGGGTCTGGGGCCAACGTCCTGACTTTC. Amino acid sequence: CAWSPPPTGDRPHPLGSGANVLTF.

The chain combines TRBV5-1 with TRBJ2-3, with D perhaps TRBD2 (5 bases). V lost 4 bases to trimming and J lost 6 bases, with 15 bases between them. In germline, CDR1 is SGHRS, CDR2 YFSETQ. This CDR3 is built from 14 residues. Written as DNA, the CDR3 is TGCGCCAGCAGCGCGCTTATGAGGAGGGATACGCAGTATTTT. This translates into CASSALMRRDTQYF.

The V and J genes are TRBV9 and TRBJ2-7; 10 bases line up with TRBD1. The germline V gene has CDR1 SGDLS and CDR2 YYNGEE. This CDR3 has 16 amino acids. Trimming removed 0 bases from V and 3 bases from J; junction bases left unmatched: 6. The CDR3 loop is CASSVGSGQGVYEQYF. DNA of the CDR3: TGTGCCAGCAGCGTAGGGTCCGGACAGGGGGTCTACGAGCAGTACTTC.

The chain combines TRBV15 with TRBJ2-1; 9 bases agree with TRBD2. CDR3 size: 18 residues. With 0 bases clipped from V and 3 bases from J, the junction kept 9 bases outside the gene matches. Germline assignment: CDR1 LNHNV and CDR2 YYDKDF (reference sequence). In DNA, the CDR3 is TGTGCCACCAGCAGAGAATGGTGGCGGGAGGGTAACTACAATGAGCAGTTCTTC. Translated: CATSREWWREGNYNEQFF.

This clone occurred a few times. The gene calls are TRBV7-9 and TRBJ1-2; D perhaps matches TRBD1 (6 bases). The ends were cut back, 1 base at V and 7 bases at J, with 16 bases in the middle. From germline, CDR1 is SEHNR and CDR2 FQNEAQ (reference sequence). This CDR3 has 15 residues. Here the CDR3 DNA reads TGTGCCAGCAGCTTAGTGGGTGGGGGGGCGACTGGCTACACCTTC. Amino acids: CASSLVGGGATGYTF.

The V call is TRBV5-1, the J call TRBJ2-7; the D gene is possibly TRBD2 (7 bases). Germline CDR1 and CDR2: SGHRS and YFSETQ. V lost 2 bases and J lost 6, with 12 bases in between. This CDR3 has 13 residues. The CDR3 is CASSFGGAGEQYF. CDR3 nucleotides: TGCGCCAGCAGCTTTGGGGGGGCCGGCGAGCAGTACTTC.

The chain links TRBV5-1 to TRBJ2-3; 7 bases are a match to TRBD2. Germline assignment: CDR1 SGHRS and CDR2 YFSETQ. CDR3 length equals 16 residues. V lost 2 bases, J lost 0 bases, and 6 bases stayed unmatched. This CDR3 reads CASSFRDYFSTDTQYF. In DNA form, the CDR3 reads TGCGCCAGCAGCTTCCGGGACTACTTTAGCACAGATACGCAGTATTTT.

V usage is TRBV6-5 and J usage is TRBJ2-1; D is possibly TRBD2 (5 bases). The CDR3 sequence is 14 residues long. Germline lookup yields CDR1 MNHEY and CDR2 SVGAGI. V lost 6 bases and J lost 8, with 17 bases in between. The CDR3 nucleotides read TGTGCCAGCAGCCGGACGGCTAGCCCCTATGAGCAGTTCTTC. The encoded protein is CASSRTASPYEQFF.

The rearrangement links TRBV6-5 to TRBJ2-2, with D unclear. This CDR3 is built from 14 residues. V was clipped by 9 bases and J by 0 bases, with 11 bases between them. CDR1 is MNHEY, CDR2 SVGAGI, per germline. Written as DNA, the CDR3 is TGTGCCAGTAACAGCAGCACGAACACCGGGGAGCTGTTTTTT. Translated, it gives CASNSSTNTGELFF.

V and J are TRBV7-2 and TRBJ2-1; 8 bases are a match to TRBD2. The CDR3 runs to 15 residues. The junction had 8 bases not matched to a gene; V was cut back by 2 bases and J by 8 bases. From germline, CDR1 is SGHTA and CDR2 FQGNSA. CDR3 nucleotide sequence: TGTGCCAGCAGCTTAATAGCGGGGTGGACCGATGAGCAGTTCTTC. Translation: CASSLIAGWTDEQFF. The full variable domain, rest sourced from reference TRBV7-2 and TRBJ2-1, is GAGVSQSPSNKVTEKGKDVELRCDPISGHTALYWYRQSLGQGLEFLIYFQGNSAPDKSGLPSDRFSAERTGGSVSTLTIQRTQQEDSAVYLCASSLIAGWTDEQFFGPGTRLTVL.

This clone appeared a few times. The rearrangement joins TRBV6-6 to TRBJ2-3; 10 bases are a match to TRBD1. CDR1 MNHNY and CDR2 SVGAGI come from the germline V gene (reference sequence). Trimming removed 0 bases from V and 3 bases from J; junction bases left unmatched: 3. CDR3 size: 16 residues. Written as DNA, the CDR3 is TGTGCCAGCAGTTACTCCCCGGGACAGGGGACAGATACGCAGTATTTT. It translates to CASSYSPGQGTDTQYF.

This clone was seen more than once but under ten times. The chain joins TRBV11-3 to TRBJ2-1; 11 bases map to TRBD2. V lost 4 bases to trimming and J lost 3 bases; unmatched junction nucleotides: 14. From germline, CDR1 is SGHNT and CDR2 YENEEA. This CDR3 comprises 19 residues. The CDR3 coding sequence is TGTGCCAGCAGCTCCAGCGAACCTGGGACTAGCGGAGACTACAATGAGCAGTTCTTC. This codes for CASSSSEPGTSGDYNEQFF. Combining the CDR3 with reference TRBV11-3 and TRBJ2-1 gives the whole variable domain EAGVVQSPRYKIIEKKQPVAFWCNPISGHNTLYWYLQNLGQGPELLIRYENEEAVDDSQLPKDRFSAERLKGVDSTLKIQPAELGDSAVYLCASSSSEPGTSGDYNEQFFGPGTRLTVL.

The gene calls are TRBV4-3 and TRBJ1-4; TRBD1 aligns across 9 bases. From germline, CDR1 is LGHNA and CDR2 YSLEER. V was clipped by 4 bases and J by 7 bases; unmatched bases: 4. This CDR3 contains 14 residues. Here the CDR3 DNA reads TGCGCCAGCAGCCTGGGGACAGGGAGTGAAAAACTGTTTTTT. Translating gives CASSLGTGSEKLFF.

In this sample, this clone turned up once. The rearrangement uses TRBV5-1 and TRBJ2-7, with 7 bases that match TRBD2. The V gene's germline CDR1 is SGHRS and CDR2 YFSETQ. V was pared by 2 bases and J by 2 bases, with 13 bases of the junction left unmatched. The CDR3 sequence is 17 residues long. As DNA, the CDR3 is TGCGCCAGCAGCTTACGGGGGGAGAGGGGTCCCCCCTACGAGCAGTACTTC. Its translation: CASSLRGERGPPYEQYF.

The chain recombines TRBV5-1 with TRBJ2-5, with 11 bases fitting TRBD2. The ends lost 4 bases at V and 3 bases at J; junction bases unmatched: 8. Germline CDR1 is SGHRS and CDR2 is YFSETQ. CDR3 length: 16 residues. CDR3 DNA: TGCGCCAGCAGCCTAGGGACTAGCGGAAGTAAAGAGACCCAGTACTTC. Translation gives CASSLGTSGSKETQYF. Variable domain in full (rest from reference TRBV5-1 and TRBJ2-5): KAGVTQTPRYLIKTRGQQVTLSCSPISGHRSVSWYQQTPGQGLQFLFEYFSETQRNKGNFPGRFSGRQFSNSRSEMNVSTLELGDSALYLCASSLGTSGSKETQYFGPGTRLLVL.

The rearrangement uses TRBV10-3 and TRBJ1-5; no definite D call. The germline V and J ends were trimmed by 2 bases and 5 bases, with 10 bases remaining between them. CDR3 size: 14 residues. CDR1 is ENHRY and CDR2 is SYGVKD in the germline V gene. The CDR3 DNA is TGTGCCATCAGTGAGACCGTACAACATCAGCCCCAGCATTTT. Translating it yields CAISETVQHQPQHF.

The chain couples TRBV9 to TRBJ2-2, with 8 bases that match TRBD2. After removal of 3 bases from V and 7 bases from J, the junction contained 11 bases not matched to a gene. CDR3 length: 16 amino acids. Per the germline V gene, CDR1 is SGDLS and CDR2 is YYNGEE. In DNA, the CDR3 is TGTGCCAGCAGCGCCAAGCGGGAGATTTATGACGGGGAGCTGTTTTTT. It yields the protein CASSAKREIYDGELFF. The full variable domain, with the rest looked up from reference TRBV9 and TRBJ2-2, is DSGVTQTPKHLITATGQRVTLRCSPRSGDLSVYWYQQSLDQGLQFLIQYYNGEERAKGNILERFSAQQFPDLHSELNLSSLELGDSALYFCASSAKREIYDGELFFGEGSRLTVL.

CDR3 amino acids: CASSAQGYEQFF. The CDR3 DNA reads TGTGCCAGCAGCGCGCAGGGCTATGAGCAGTTCTTC. The V gene is TRBV7-8, the J gene TRBJ2-1, with D possibly matching TRBD1 (5 bases). Germline lookup yields CDR1 SGHVS and CDR2 FQNEAQ. V shed 5 bases and J shed 8 bases, with 10 bases lying between them. The CDR3 is 12 amino acids.

The chain combines TRBV7-2 with TRBJ1-2; D perhaps matches TRBD1 (5 bases). V was clipped by 1 base and J by 6 bases, with 15 bases between them. The CDR3 has 15 amino acids. Germline assignment: CDR1 SGHTA and CDR2 FQGNSA. CDR3 DNA sequence: TGTGCCAGCAGCTTAGAGGGACTCCGGGCAGATGGCTACACCTTC. This sequence encodes CASSLEGLRADGYTF.

The genes are TRBV6-1 and TRBJ2-2; 14 bases agree with TRBD2. With V trimmed by 6 bases and J by 4 bases, 1 base remained unmatched. This CDR3 is 15 amino acids long. CDR1 MNHNS and CDR2 SASEGT come from the germline V gene. CDR3 DNA sequence: TGTGCCAGCAGGGGACTAGCGGGAGTCACCGGGGAGCTGTTTTTT. Translated: CASRGLAGVTGELFF.

The chain recombines TRBV9 with TRBJ2-1; D ambiguous. This CDR3 is built from 13 residues. The V gene's germline CDR1 is SGDLS and CDR2 YYNGEE. The V end lost 0 bases, the J end lost 10 bases, and 11 bases lay between the germline ends. DNA of the CDR3: TGTGCCAGCAGCGTAGGCTCCGCTACCGAGCAGTTCTTC. This gives the protein CASSVGSATEQFF.

This clone was seen only once. The chain joins TRBV15 to TRBJ2-7, with D unresolved. Germline V lookup: CDR1 LNHNV, CDR2 YYDKDF (reference sequence). CDR3 size: 13 residues. V lost 3 bases and J 5 bases, leaving 11 bases between the germline ends. DNA of the CDR3: TGTGCCACCAGCAGGCGATTTTCCCACGAGCAGTACTTC. Encoded protein: CATSRRFSHEQYF.

The V gene is TRBV11-2, the J gene TRBJ1-2, with 7 nucleotides matching TRBD1. Germline CDR1 SGHAT, CDR2 FQNNGV. This CDR3 has 18 amino acids. Losses at the gene ends were 1 base for V and 4 bases for J; bases not matched to a gene: 15. This CDR3 reads CASSLGVSEGQDFYGYTF. The CDR3 region has the DNA TGTGCCAGCAGCTTAGGGGTGTCTGAAGGACAGGATTTCTATGGCTACACCTTC.